This paragraph covers one T cell receptor (beta chain) sequence. The method was immunoSEQ multiplex PCR; TCRdb's version includes in-frame clones alone and lacks a portion of them. This sample has some 97,000 clones, with 90% to 95% found just once. These data originate in a study of T cell changes during pregnancy in multiple sclerosis. CDR3 length: 14 amino acids. J was trimmed by 5 bases and V by 10 bases; bases with no gene match: 9. Germline V gene lookup returns CDR1 SNHLY and CDR2 FYNNEI. The genes are TRBV2 and TRBJ2-7; 12 bases agree with TRBD1. The TCR sequence derives from a female donor with multiple sclerosis, enrolled in a pregnancy study. The sequencing used peripheral blood, collected before pregnancy. Written as DNA, the CDR3 is TGTGCCACCCCAGAAGGGACAGGGGGCCACGAGCAGTACTTC. Its translation is CATPEGTGGHEQYF.